This TCR beta chain was profiled in a study of shared clonotypes between healthy human individuals. Overall study: Researchers assigned three CD4 naive, three CD4 memory, two CD8 naive and one CD8 memory plate to each donor.

Germline loops: CDR1 SGHRS, CDR2 YFSETQ. CDR3 size: 17 residues. Trimming took 0 bases from V and 8 from J; bases not matched to a gene: 13. The study, taken as a whole, reports: Richness estimates generally favored naive over memory subsets. A handful of donors had around 5% of their naive CD4 clonotypes in common.

The table came from immunoSEQ multiplex PCR; TCRdb's copy has only in-frame clones and leaves some out. The sample contains hundreds of thousands of clones, 90% to 96% of which appear only once. The CD4+ fraction was divided into a CD45RA+ naive subset and a CD45RA-negative memory subset. Comments on this clone: Its antigen is unknown.

The TCR sequence derives from a woman aged 30 to 39 in good health. Material for sequencing was naive CD4+ T cells sorted from blood. Subset indicated: CD45RA+ positively selected. The chain links TRBV5-1 to TRBJ2-3, with 9 bases that match TRBD1. CDR3 DNA: TGCGCCAGCAGCTTGGATGGGACAGGGCGCCTTAAGCCTACGCAGTATTTT. Translated: CASSLDGTGRLKPTQYF.